This T cell receptor beta chain derives from a study of read filtering for tumor transcriptome and immune sequencing. The wider study: Among patients, some 17 were male and some 15 female, aged about 45 to 80 (mean about 69). General observations from the study: IR-seq and RNA-seq agreed better without single-read clonotypes.

Molecular barcoded adaptors covering alpha/delta and beta/gamma chains were used on 400 to 450 ng RNA. TCRdb redid the calling of the reads with MiXCR, one entry per CDR3 protein. The data hold about 93,000 distinct CDR3 sequences, with roughly 21% observed a single time. The germline V gene has CDR1 MNHNS and CDR2 SASEGT. Trimming stripped 4 bases from V and 2 bases from J, with 18 bases between. The CDR3 spans 17 residues. This clonotype occurred a few times. The antigen remains undetermined. The rearrangement uses TRBV6-1 and TRBJ1-5, with TRBD1 as a possible D gene (5 bases). Sequenced input: a population of CD138-negative cells sorted from bone marrow. This clonotype originated in a donor over 35 with multiple myeloma. Here the CDR3 reads CASSGIEGSLGNQPQHF. CDR3 bases: TGTGCCAGCAGTGGGATCGAGGGGAGCCTAGGCAATCAGCCCCAGCATTTT.